The 28 T cell receptor beta chains listed next were all sequenced from one sample in a study of CD8 T cells in ankylosing spondylitis. TCRdb fed the 5' RACE reads into MiXCR, producing one record per CDR3 protein. The repertoire includes roughly 100,000 distinct CDR3 sequences, about 25% of them detected once, and about 12% sits in the top ten. The material sequenced was synovial fluid, either unsorted or a sorted T cell fraction (not recorded which). All receptors derive from a male donor with ankylosing spondylitis.

CDR3 DNA: TGTGCCAGCAGTTTAGGGAGGACAGGGTGGAGCACAGATACGCAGTATTTT. Translated, it gives CASSLGRTGWSTDTQYF. The chain couples TRBV12-3 or TRBV12-4 to TRBJ2-3, with 8 bases matching TRBD1. The CDR3 totals 17 residues. J was trimmed by 0 bases and V by 1 base; bases with no gene match: 6.

The chain couples TRBV5-1 to TRBJ2-3, with TRBD2 matching over 9 bases. The CDR3 is 15 residues long. V dropped 2 bases and J dropped 4; count of bases not matched to a gene: 5. CDR1 and CDR2 from the germline V gene are SGHRS and YFSETQ. The CDR3 sequence: CASSLGAGGADTQYF. The CDR3 nucleotides read TGCGCCAGCAGCTTAGGAGCGGGAGGAGCAGATACGCAGTATTTT.

The chain employs TRBV5-4 and TRBJ2-3; D not certain. The CDR3 spans 13 residues. Per the germline V gene, CDR1 is SGHNT and CDR2 is YYREEE (reference sequence). V dropped 1 base and J dropped 6 bases, with 9 bases sitting between them. CDR3 protein: CASSLHNADTQYF. DNA for the CDR3: TGTGCCAGCAGCTTGCATAATGCGGATACGCAGTATTTT.

This clonotype turned up a few times. The rearrangement links TRBV2 to TRBJ2-3; weak D call: TRBD1 (5 bases). This CDR3 is built from 13 residues. V lost 6 bases to trimming and J lost 2 bases, with 9 bases between them. CDR1 and CDR2 (germline): SNHLY, FYNNEI. The CDR3 region has the DNA TGTGCCAGCAGGGGGCCATACACAGATACGCAGTATTTT. Its translation: CASRGPYTDTQYF.

V and J are TRBV12-3 or TRBV12-4 and TRBJ2-1, with TRBD2 identical over 7 bases. The J segment lost 0 bases and the V segment lost 3 bases, leaving 2 bases of the junction unmatched. The CDR3 contains 15 residues. The CDR3 coding sequence is TGTGCCAGCAGTTTCCTAGCGGCCTCCTACAATGAGCAGTTCTTC. The encoded protein is CASSFLAASYNEQFF.

CDR3 residues: CASSLAASGKPYNEQFF. The CDR3 region has the DNA TGTGCCAGCAGCTTGGCGGCTAGCGGGAAACCCTACAATGAGCAGTTCTTC. The chain employs TRBV5-4 and TRBJ2-1; TRBD2 matches 9 bases. The V and J ends lost 0 bases and 2 bases, in that order; junction bases with no gene match: 6. The CDR3 is 17 amino acids. Looked up from germline, CDR1 is SGHNT and CDR2 is YYREEE (reference sequence).

This chain joins TRBV19 and TRBJ2-1; TRBD2 is a possible D gene (5 bases). With 2 bases removed from V and 4 bases from J, the gap between germline ends came to 12 bases. CDR1 is LNHDA and CDR2 is SQIVND in the germline V gene (reference sequence). The CDR3 sequence is 15 residues long. CDR3 loop: CASSIFGVKYNEQFF. The DNA for the CDR3 is TGTGCCAGTAGTATATTCGGGGTGAAATACAATGAGCAGTTCTTC.

This chain links TRBV2 with TRBJ1-5; D gene ambiguous. This CDR3 region has 13 residues. The germline CDR1 and CDR2 sequences are SNHLY and FYNNEI. V lost 5 bases and J lost 1, with 6 bases in between. The CDR3 DNA sequence: TGTGCCAGCAGTCTCCAGAGCAATCAGCCCCAGCATTTT. Translated: CASSLQSNQPQHF.

This chain uses TRBV10-3 with TRBJ2-3; tentative D call: TRBD2 (6 bases). The CDR3 has 15 residues. Germline V CDR1 and CDR2: ENHRY, SYGVKD. With 7 bases removed from V and 2 bases from J, the gap between germline ends came to 16 bases. The CDR3 is CAINFRDSTTDTQYF. The CDR3 region has the DNA TGTGCCATCAATTTCCGGGACTCCACCACAGATACGCAGTATTTT.

As regards this clonotype: A read error may account for a junction end that differs from germline. The chain links TRBV3-1 to TRBJ2-5, with TRBD2 identical over 12 bases. Per the germline V gene, CDR1 is LGHDT and CDR2 is YNNKEL (reference sequence). There are 17 residues in the CDR3. CDR3 sequence: CASTQGLAGGPGETQYF. CDR3 in DNA: TGTGCCAGCACCCAAGGGCTAGCGGGAGGGCCTGGGGAGACCCAGTACTTC.

This clonotype was seen a few times. The chain links TRBV11-1 to TRBJ2-5; TRBD1 or TRBD2 may be the D gene (5 bases each). Germline values: CDR1 SGHAT, CDR2 FQDESV (reference sequence). V was cut by 5 bases and J by 4 bases, with 11 bases left in between. This CDR3 spans 13 amino acids. DNA for the CDR3: TGTGCCAGCAGCCGTGATGGGGGAGAGACCCAGTACTTC. This gives the protein CASSRDGGETQYF.

This clonotype showed up just a few times. J is TRBJ2-3 and V is TRBV29-1; TRBD1 matches 11 bases. Germline V gene sequence: CDR1 SQVTM, CDR2 ANQGSEA. The CDR3 extends over 15 amino acids. V gave up 5 bases and J gave up 2 bases; unmatched junction bases: 6. The CDR3 spells CSVNGQGANTDTQYF. CDR3 nucleotides: TGCAGCGTTAATGGACAGGGGGCGAACACAGATACGCAGTATTTT.

The gene calls are TRBV6-1 and TRBJ2-6; TRBD1 is a possible D gene (5 bases). Germline V CDR1 and CDR2: MNHNS, SASEGT. V was pared by 6 bases and J by 4 bases, with 13 bases between. This CDR3 has 15 amino acids. The chain's CDR3 is CASRARAAGANVLTF. In DNA, the CDR3 is TGTGCCAGCAGGGCCAGGGCGGCAGGGGCCAACGTCCTGACTTTC.

In this sample, this clonotype turned up a few times. V gene TRBV6-1 combines with J gene TRBJ2-1; D is perhaps TRBD1 (6 bases). CDR1 and CDR2 from the germline V gene are MNHNS and SASEGT. CDR3 length equals 15 residues. The ends were cut back, 6 bases at V and 4 bases at J, with 16 bases in the middle. CDR3 DNA sequence: TGTGCCAGCAGCAAGAGGACAGAATATTACAATGAGCAGTTCTTC. This gives the protein CASSKRTEYYNEQFF.

In this sample, this clonotype turned up many times. This rearrangement joins TRBV20-1 to TRBJ2-1, with 11 bases aligning to TRBD2. Germline V gene data show CDR1 as DFQATT and CDR2 as SNEGSKA (reference sequence). The V and J ends lost 8 bases and 13 bases, in that order; junction bases with no gene match: 7. This CDR3 has 11 amino acids. The CDR3, as DNA: TGCAGTCCCGGTACTAGCGGGAGACAGTTCTTC. Residues: CSPGTSGRQFF.

The chain links TRBV30 to TRBJ1-6, with 7 positions matching TRBD1. This CDR3 is 14 amino acids long. Germline CDR1 GTSNPN, CDR2 SVGIG (reference sequence). The V gene end was trimmed by 3 bases and the J gene end by 7 bases; junction bases not matched to a gene: 6. The CDR3 DNA reads TGTGCCTGGAGCTTCGGACAGGAAAATTCACCCCTCCACTTT. Protein product: CAWSFGQENSPLHF.

The chain employs TRBV10-2 and TRBJ2-2, with TRBD2 matching over 13 bases. The trim removed 6 bases at V and 2 bases at J, leaving 18 bases unmatched. CDR1 is WSHSY, CDR2 SAAADI, per germline. The CDR3 length is 21 residues. CDR3 in amino acids: CASSGGLAGQRRFNNTGELFF. CDR3 nucleotide sequence: TGCGCCAGCAGCGGGGGACTAGCGGGACAAAGAAGATTCAATAACACCGGGGAGCTGTTTTTT.

This clonotype was counted between two and nine times. The chain joins TRBV7-2 to TRBJ2-5; TRBD2 aligns across 7 bases. J gave up 5 bases and V 5 bases, and 8 bases lay outside the gene matches. Germline assignment: CDR1 SGHTA and CDR2 FQGNSA. The CDR3 totals 14 residues. The CDR3 coding sequence is TGTGCCAGCAGCCCGACTAGCCAACGGGAGACCCAGTACTTC. It encodes CASSPTSQRETQYF.

This clonotype was detected a few times. The gene calls are TRBV12-3 or TRBV12-4 and TRBJ2-2; D gene uncertain. V shed 4 bases and J shed 1 base, with 7 bases lying between them. The CDR3 has 14 amino acids. CDR3 nucleotides: TGTGCCAGCAGTTCTCGACAGAACACCGGGGAGCTGTTTTTT. This codes for CASSSRQNTGELFF.

This clonotype came up a few times. The chain couples TRBV3-1 to TRBJ2-1, with 10 bases matching TRBD1. CDR1 LGHDT and CDR2 YNNKEL come from the germline V gene (reference sequence). With V trimmed by 1 base and J by 6 bases, 9 bases remained unmatched. The CDR3 contains 17 residues. CDR3 DNA: TGTGCCAGCAGCCAAGTGTCCGGGACAGGGGAAGGCAATGAGCAGTTCTTC. The encoded protein is CASSQVSGTGEGNEQFF.

The chain has TRBV5-1 and TRBJ1-2; 10 nucleotides match TRBD1. Germline V CDR1 and CDR2: SGHRS, YFSETQ. The CDR3 runs 17 residues. Trimming took 0 bases from V and 7 from J; bases not matched to a gene: 12. The CDR3 reads CASSLVPLDRGRGGYTF. Written as DNA, the CDR3 is TGCGCCAGCAGCTTGGTCCCCCTCGACAGGGGGCGCGGTGGCTACACCTTC.

The chain links TRBV29-1 to TRBJ1-1; D is unclear. This CDR3 contains 13 residues. Trimming pared 7 bases from V and 3 bases from J, leaving 15 bases between. Germline lookup yields CDR1 SQVTM and CDR2 ANQGSEA. As DNA, the CDR3 is TGCAGCGCGCAAATCGAGGGCGACACTGAAGCTTTCTTT. Protein product: CSAQIEGDTEAFF.

This sequence joins TRBV5-1 and TRBJ1-1; TRBD1 might be the D (6 bases). In germline, CDR1 is SGHRS, CDR2 YFSETQ. The CDR3 covers 15 residues. Trimming took off 7 bases at V and 7 bases at J, with 23 bases between the two ends. CDR3 protein: CASGTNGRTENEAFF. CDR3 bases: TGCGCCAGCGGAACAAACGGAAGGACAGAGAATGAAGCTTTCTTT.

This chain joins TRBV11-2 and TRBJ1-5; D is ambiguous. Germline-derived CDR1 and CDR2 are SGHAT and FQNNGV. The CDR3 consists of 14 residues. The V gene lost 5 bases and the J gene lost 0 bases, with 8 bases spanning the gap. The CDR3 reads CASSQTDSNQPQHF. CDR3 DNA: TGTGCCAGCAGCCAAACGGATAGCAATCAGCCCCAGCATTTT.

The J gene is TRBJ1-1, the V gene TRBV27; D possibly corresponds to TRBD1 (6 bases). The CDR3 is 13 residues long. The V and J ends lost 0 bases and 7 bases respectively, with 9 bases between them. CDR1 MNHEY and CDR2 SMNVEV come from the germline V gene (reference sequence). The CDR3 DNA reads as TGTGCCAGCAGTTTATCGGGAGGGGGTGAAGCTTTCTTT. It translates to CASSLSGGGEAFF.

The J gene is TRBJ2-2, the V gene TRBV4-2, with 9 nucleotides matching TRBD2. J gave up 6 bases and V 0 bases, and 11 bases lay outside the gene matches. This CDR3 has 18 amino acids. Germline V gives CDR1 LGHNA, CDR2 YNFKEQ. The CDR3 spells CASSQDLGSGGQAGELFF. The CDR3 bases are TGTGCCAGCAGCCAAGATTTAGGTAGCGGGGGCCAAGCCGGGGAGCTGTTTTTT.

This clonotype was counted ten times or more. The V call is TRBV5-1, the J call TRBJ2-3; TRBD2 aligns across 11 bases. Germline V gene lookup returns CDR1 SGHRS and CDR2 YFSETQ. V lost 1 base and J lost 1; bases outside the gene matches: 8. The CDR3 runs 18 residues. The CDR3 here is CASSLIAGGPSGTDTQYF. The DNA of the CDR3 is TGCGCCAGCAGCTTGATAGCGGGAGGGCCCAGTGGCACAGATACGCAGTATTTT.

This clonotype was picked up a small number of times. The rearrangement links TRBV20-1 to TRBJ2-3; 8 bases are shared with TRBD2. V was pared by 3 bases and J by 5 bases, with 7 bases of the junction left unmatched. The CDR3 is 14 residues long. Germline V gene lookup returns CDR1 DFQATT and CDR2 SNEGSKA (reference sequence). CDR3 sequence reads: CSASGTGGIDTQYF. The CDR3 DNA is TGCAGTGCTAGCGGAACGGGAGGGATAGATACGCAGTATTTT.